This note documents a single T cell receptor (beta chain) sequence. Its antigen remains unidentified. The CDR3 extends over 14 amino acids. Trimming took off 1 base at V and 2 bases at J, with 10 bases between the two ends. The germline V gene encodes CDR1 SGHKS and CDR2 YYEKEE (reference sequence). This sample stems from a study of shared clonotypes between healthy human individuals. Some clones are missing from TCRdb's copy, which holds only in-frame ones; the method was immunoSEQ multiplex PCR. Of millions of clones in the sample, roughly 96% were seen once. Study findings and constraints: In this cohort, only blood was sampled, and tissue repertoires likely differ.

The chain employs TRBV5-5 and TRBJ2-7; D not resolved. The origin of this receptor is a man between 18 and 29 years old in good health. The sample consisted of naive CD4+ T cells sorted from blood. This sample's subset: CD45RA+ positively selected. This chain's CDR3 is CASSLNSGTYEQYF. CDR3 coding DNA: TGTGCCAGCAGCTTGAACTCTGGGACCTACGAGCAGTACTTC.